These 18 T cell receptor beta chains were sequenced from one sample in a study of blood T cell repertoires in COVID-19. Method: immunoSEQ multiplex PCR; TCRdb's copy keeps in-frame clones and lacks some. The sample shows approximately 140,000 clones, roughly 86% of them seen only once. Sequences were obtained from PBMCs or T cells enriched from blood (not recorded which). Source of these receptors: a woman in her fifties or sixties with acute COVID-19.

V and J are TRBV5-6 and TRBJ2-2; D gene unclear. This CDR3 is built from 12 residues. Per germline, CDR1 SGHDT and CDR2 YYEEEE. V lost 5 bases to trimming and J lost 4 bases, with 6 bases between them. CDR3: CASSRATGELFF. The CDR3 DNA sequence: TGTGCCAGCAGTAGAGCCACCGGGGAGCTGTTTTTT.

The CDR3 sequence is CASASAGGPDTQYF. As DNA, the CDR3 is TGTGCCAGCGCCTCGGCTGGCGGTCCAGATACGCAGTATTTT. The chain joins TRBV5-4 to TRBJ2-3; D remains unclear. CDR3 length: 14 residues. Germline lookup yields CDR1 SGHNT and CDR2 YYREEE (reference sequence). V gave up 7 bases and J gave up 4 bases, with 16 bases separating them.

The chain carries TRBV3-1 (or the pseudogene TRBV3-2) and TRBJ1-1; D unclear. This CDR3 spans 16 amino acids. CDR1 LGHDT and CDR2 YNNKEL come from the germline V gene (reference sequence). V was clipped by 0 bases and J by 4 bases, with 15 bases between them. The CDR3 protein is CASSQDLPGWGTEAFF. The DNA of the CDR3 is TGTGCCAGCAGCCAAGATTTGCCGGGATGGGGCACTGAAGCTTTCTTT.

CDR3 in DNA: TGTGCCAGCAGCCCATTACAGGGTGGAAACACTGAAGCTTTCTTT. Encoded protein: CASSPLQGGNTEAFF. The chain uses TRBV7-8 and TRBJ1-1, with D possibly being TRBD1 (6 bases). Germline assignment: CDR1 SGHVS and CDR2 FQNEAQ. This CDR3 is 15 amino acids long. Trimming removed 5 bases at V and 2 bases at J, with 15 bases between.

The V and J genes are TRBV4-3 and TRBJ2-1; 9 positions agree with TRBD2. The germline V gene has CDR1 LGHNA and CDR2 YSLEER. The CDR3 has 16 residues. Trimming took 0 bases from V and 5 from J; bases not matched to a gene: 5. The CDR3 coding sequence is TGCGCCAGCAGCCAAGATGTTAGCGGGAGAAACAATGAGCAGTTCTTC. Its protein is CASSQDVSGRNNEQFF.

CDR3 in amino acids: CASRRSMNTEAFF. CDR3 in DNA: TGTGCCAGCAGGAGAAGCATGAACACTGAAGCTTTCTTT. The V and J genes are TRBV6-6 and TRBJ1-1, with D unclear. The CDR3 has 13 residues. Germline loops: CDR1 MNHNY, CDR2 SVGAGI (reference sequence). The ends were cut back, 6 bases at V and 0 bases at J, with 8 bases in the middle.

The CDR3 nucleotides are TGCGCCAGCAGCCCTGGACAGTTGAACACCGGGGAGCTGTTTTTT. Translated: CASSPGQLNTGELFF. The V gene is TRBV5-1, the J gene TRBJ2-2; D perhaps matches TRBD1 (6 bases). The CDR3 extends over 15 amino acids. V lost 4 bases and J 1 base, leaving 11 bases between the germline ends. Germline loops: CDR1 SGHRS, CDR2 YFSETQ.

V is TRBV2 and J is TRBJ2-5, with 7 bases matching TRBD1. Germline V CDR1 and CDR2: SNHLY, FYNNEI. The CDR3 runs 14 residues. With V trimmed by 4 bases and J by 5 bases, 7 bases remained unmatched. CDR3 region: CASSARTGSETQYF. The CDR3 DNA reads as TGTGCCAGCAGTGCCAGGACAGGATCGGAGACCCAGTACTTC.

J is TRBJ2-1 and V is TRBV5-1; tentative D call: TRBD1 (6 bases). Trimming removed 1 base at V and 0 bases at J, with 11 bases between. The CDR3 length is 16 residues. The germline V gene has CDR1 SGHRS and CDR2 YFSETQ. CDR3 sequence (DNA): TGCGCCAGCAGCTTGATCACAGGGACCTCCTACAATGAGCAGTTCTTC. The encoded protein is CASSLITGTSYNEQFF.

The gene calls are TRBV5-6 and TRBJ2-1, with TRBD2 identical over 9 bases. The CDR3 has 16 amino acids. Per germline, CDR1 SGHDT and CDR2 YYEEEE. V was pared by 6 bases and J by 7 bases, with 14 bases of the junction left unmatched. The DNA for the CDR3 is TGTGCCAGCACCCCCGGGTGGGCTAGCGGGAAAAATGAGCAGTTCTTC. The encoded protein is CASTPGWASGKNEQFF.

The V and J genes are TRBV30 and TRBJ1-1; 9 positions match TRBD1. CDR1 and CDR2 (germline): GTSNPN, SVGIG (reference sequence). There are 15 residues in the CDR3. The V gene end was trimmed by 5 bases and the J gene end by 4 bases; junction bases not matched to a gene: 11. The CDR3 DNA sequence: TGTGCCTGGTGGACAGGGGATGTTTGGGGCACTGAAGCTTTCTTT. The encoded protein is CAWWTGDVWGTEAFF.

The chain recombines TRBV19 with TRBJ2-7; possibly TRBD1 for D (5 bases). Per the germline V gene, CDR1 is LNHDA and CDR2 is SQIVND (reference sequence). V was trimmed by 1 base and J by 4 bases, leaving 8 bases between them. The CDR3 runs 13 residues. CDR3 in DNA: TGTGCCAGTAGTATAGGACAGCCGTACGAGCAGTACTTC. Protein product: CASSIGQPYEQYF.

This chain connects TRBV7-9 to TRBJ1-4; D is ambiguous. Trimming removed 1 base at V and 9 bases at J, with 18 bases between. This CDR3 contains 16 residues. Germline CDR1 is SEHNR and CDR2 is FQNEAQ (reference sequence). The CDR3 DNA reads as TGTGCCAGCAGCTTAGAGTCCGGATTACAGATGAAAAAACTGTTTTTT. Amino acids: CASSLESGLQMKKLFF.

CDR3 bases: TGTGCCAGCAGCGAAACTAGCGGCTCCTACAATGAGCAGTTCTTC. Its protein product is CASSETSGSYNEQFF. The V call is TRBV11-3, the J call TRBJ2-1, with 8 bases fitting TRBD2. The length of the CDR3 is 15 residues. Germline V gives CDR1 SGHNT, CDR2 YENEEA. V gave up 5 bases and J gave up 0 bases; unmatched junction bases: 3.

A word on this clone: An end of the junction differs from the germline gene, which may be a read error. V gene TRBV7-7 combines with J gene TRBJ2-1, with a weak D call TRBD2 (6 bases). Per the germline V gene, CDR1 is SSHAT and CDR2 is FNYEAQ (reference sequence). This CDR3 has 15 residues. CDR3 DNA sequence: TGTGCTAGCAGTTCCGGGACTGGACGTTCGGATGAGCAGTTCTTC. Its protein is CASSSGTGRSDEQFF.

This clone was recorded only once. The chain has TRBV2 and TRBJ1-1; D ambiguous. Germline V CDR1 and CDR2: SNHLY, FYNNEI. V was cut by 3 bases and J by 1 base, with 6 bases left in between. There are 13 residues in the CDR3. In DNA, the CDR3 is TGTGCCAGCAGTGACAGATCGAACACTGAAGCTTTCTTT. It encodes CASSDRSNTEAFF.

The gene calls are TRBV7-9 and TRBJ2-2, with D perhaps TRBD1 (6 bases). The CDR3 has 17 amino acids. Trimming stripped 1 base from V and 0 bases from J, with 12 bases between. CDR1 is SEHNR and CDR2 is FQNEAQ in the germline V gene (reference sequence). The DNA of the CDR3 is TGTGCCAGCAGCTTAGGGGGGCCGGGCCCGAACACCGGGGAGCTGTTTTTT. This sequence encodes CASSLGGPGPNTGELFF.

In its sample, this clone was seen a few times. The rearrangement joins TRBV28 to TRBJ1-6; D is possibly TRBD1 (6 bases). The CDR3 is made up of 15 amino acids. The V end lost 6 bases, the J end lost 10 bases, and 19 bases lay between the germline ends. The germline V gene encodes CDR1 MDHEN and CDR2 SYDVKM. CDR3 bases: TGTGCCAGCAGAAAATCGGGACAAAAAGTCTCACCCCTCCACTTT. It specifies CASRKSGQKVSPLHF.